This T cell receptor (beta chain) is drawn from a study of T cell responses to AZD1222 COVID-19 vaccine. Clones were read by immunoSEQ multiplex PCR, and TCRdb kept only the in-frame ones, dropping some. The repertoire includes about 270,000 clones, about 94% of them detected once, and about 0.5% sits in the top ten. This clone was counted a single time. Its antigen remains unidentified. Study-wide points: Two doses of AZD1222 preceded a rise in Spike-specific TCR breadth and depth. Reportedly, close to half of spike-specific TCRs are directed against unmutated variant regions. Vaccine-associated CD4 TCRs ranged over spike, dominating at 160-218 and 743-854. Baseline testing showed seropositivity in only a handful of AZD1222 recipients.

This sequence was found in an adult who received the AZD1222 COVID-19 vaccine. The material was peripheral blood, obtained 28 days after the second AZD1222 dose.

The CDR3 loop reads CASSQTGGNTEAFF. The DNA of the CDR3 is TGTGCCAGCAGTCAAACAGGGGGCAACACTGAAGCTTTCTTT. The J gene is TRBJ1-1, the V gene TRBV7-9; the match to TRBD1 covers 9 bases. Germline loops: CDR1 SEHNR, CDR2 FQNEAQ (reference sequence). This CDR3 has 14 amino acids. Trimming at V came to 6 bases and at J to 2 bases, leaving 4 bases not matched to a gene.